Listed here is a single TCR beta chain. Its target is not known. The sample comes from a study of shared clonotypes between healthy human individuals. Findings and limits, study-wide: Apart from blood, nothing was sampled; tissue repertoires likely differ.

Every subset's genomic DNA went evenly onto several immunoSEQ plates. Method: immunoSEQ multiplex PCR; TCRdb's copy keeps in-frame clones and lacks some. The table records about 1,500,000 clones, roughly 97% of them present only once. Germline-derived CDR1 and CDR2 are LGHNA and YSLEER. Trimming stripped 4 bases from V and 7 bases from J, with 16 bases between. The CDR3 is 15 residues long. Naive CD45RA+ and memory CD45RA-negative subsets were split from CD4+ cells. The sequencing sample was made of naive CD4+ T cells sorted from blood. Subset specified: CD45RA+ positively selected. The V and J genes are TRBV4-3 and TRBJ1-4, with a possible D match to TRBD1 (6 bases). The sequence derives from a man aged 30-40 years in good health. The CDR3 protein is CASSLRGRGGEKLFF. CDR3 nucleotide sequence: TGCGCCAGCAGCCTAAGGGGCCGAGGGGGTGAAAAACTGTTTTTT.